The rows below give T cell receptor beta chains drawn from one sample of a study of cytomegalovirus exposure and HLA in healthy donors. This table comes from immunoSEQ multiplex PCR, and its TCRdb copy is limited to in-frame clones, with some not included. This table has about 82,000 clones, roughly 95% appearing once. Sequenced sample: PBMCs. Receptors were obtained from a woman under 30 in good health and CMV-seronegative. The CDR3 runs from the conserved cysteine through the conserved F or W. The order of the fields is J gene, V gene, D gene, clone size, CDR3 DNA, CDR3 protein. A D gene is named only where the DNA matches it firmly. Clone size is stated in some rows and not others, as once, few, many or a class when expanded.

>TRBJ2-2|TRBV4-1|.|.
TGCGCCAGCAGAGGGGTCACCACCGGGGAGCTGTTTTTT
CASRGVTTGELFF
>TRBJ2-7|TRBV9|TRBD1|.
TGTGCCAGCAGCGTGTCGACAGGGAGCCCCTACGAGCAGTACTTC
CASSVSTGSPYEQYF
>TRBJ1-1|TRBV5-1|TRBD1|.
TGCGCCAGCAGCTCTGAATCGACAGGGTCCACTGAAGCTTTCTTT
CASSSESTGSTEAFF
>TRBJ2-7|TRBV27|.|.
TGTGCCAGCAGTTTTGAGACAGGGAGGTCCTACGAGCAGTACTTC
CASSFETGRSYEQYF
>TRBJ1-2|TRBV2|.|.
TGTGCCAGCAGTGAAGCCGTCGGACTTGAGGGCTACACCTTC
CASSEAVGLEGYTF
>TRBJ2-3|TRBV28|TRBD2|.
TGTGCCAGCAGTTTTCCGATTAGCGGGAGCCCAGATACGCAGTATTTT
CASSFPISGSPDTQYF
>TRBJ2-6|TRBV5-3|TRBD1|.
TGTGCCAGAAGCTTCGGGACAGCCCCTTCTGGGGCCAACGTCCTGACTTTC
CARSFGTAPSGANVLTF
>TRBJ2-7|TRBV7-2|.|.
TGTGCCAGCAGCCCCAGGACAGCCCTTACCTACGAGCAGTACTTC
CASSPRTALTYEQYF
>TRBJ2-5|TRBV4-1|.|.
TGCGCCACCAGGGACACTTATATCTCGAGGGAGACCCAGTACTTC
CATRDTYISRETQYF
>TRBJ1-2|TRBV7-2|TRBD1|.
TGTGCCAGCAGCTCAAGGGCCGACAGGGGACATGGCTACACCTTC
CASSSRADRGHGYTF
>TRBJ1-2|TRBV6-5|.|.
TGTGCCAGCAGTTACGGGGACACCCGCCATTCTTATGGCTACACCTTC
CASSYGDTRHSYGYTF
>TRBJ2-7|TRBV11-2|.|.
TGTGCCAGCAGCGCCGTCGGGTACGAGCAGTACTTC
CASSAVGYEQYF
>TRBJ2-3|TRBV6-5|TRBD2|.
TGTGCCAGCAGTGCCACCGGGACTAGCTCTTCGTATTTT
CASSATGTSSSYF
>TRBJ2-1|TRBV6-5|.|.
TGTGCCAGCAGCCCCACAGGGAGCTCCTACAATGAGCAGTTCTTC
CASSPTGSSYNEQFF
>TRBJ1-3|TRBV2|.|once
TGTGCCAGCAGTGAACGAGGCCCTCACCCCGTCTCTGGAAACACCATATATTTT
CASSERGPHPVSGNTIYF
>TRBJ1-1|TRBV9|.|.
TGTGCCAGCAGCGTAGGGGAGACATCCGGGACTGAAGCTTTCTTT
CASSVGETSGTEAFF
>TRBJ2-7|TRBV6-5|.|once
TGTGCCAGCAGTTACATCCAGGGCTACGAGCAGTACTTC
CASSYIQGYEQYF
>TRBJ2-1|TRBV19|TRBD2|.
TGTGCCAGTAGTATAACTAGCGCTAACTCCTACAATGAGCAGTTCTTC
CASSITSANSYNEQFF
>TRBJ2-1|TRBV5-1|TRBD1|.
TGCGCCAGCAGCGTCACGGGGACAGGCTTCAATGAGCAGTTCTTC
CASSVTGTGFNEQFF
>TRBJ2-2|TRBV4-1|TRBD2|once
TGCGCCAGCAGCCAAGAGGGAGGGACTAGCATCGGGGAGCTGTTTTTT
CASSQEGGTSIGELFF
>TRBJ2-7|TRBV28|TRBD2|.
TGTGCCAGCAGTTTATCGGGCATCTTTTCGACTAGCGGCCCATCCTACGAGCAGTACTTC
CASSLSGIFSTSGPSYEQYF
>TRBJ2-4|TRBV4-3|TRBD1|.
TGCGCCAGCAGCCAGTCCGGGACAGGAACCCCGCAGTACTTC
CASSQSGTGTPQYF
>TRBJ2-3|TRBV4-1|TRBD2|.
TGCGCCAGCAGCCAAGAAGGTGGCGGGGGGGCTGGAGATACGCAGTATTTT
CASSQEGGGGAGDTQYF
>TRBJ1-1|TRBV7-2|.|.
TGTGCCAGCCTGGGACAATGGAACACTGAAGCTTTCTTT
CASLGQWNTEAFF
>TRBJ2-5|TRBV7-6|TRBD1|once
TGTGCCAGCAGCCCCGGGACAGGCCAAGAGACCCAGTACTTC
CASSPGTGQETQYF
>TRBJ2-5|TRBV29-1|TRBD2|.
TGCAGCGTGGGATTAGCGGGGGGGCAAGAGACCCAGTACTTC
CSVGLAGGQETQYF
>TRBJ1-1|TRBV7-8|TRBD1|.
TGTGCCAGCAACTATCGACAGGGGGCTGAAGCTTTCTTT
CASNYRQGAEAFF
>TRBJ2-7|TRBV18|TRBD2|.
TGTGCCAGCTCACCACCTAGCGGGGACTACGAGCAGTACTTC
CASSPPSGDYEQYF
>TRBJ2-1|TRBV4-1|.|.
TGCGCCAGCAGCCAAGTGAGTTTAGCGAATGAGCAGTTCTTC
CASSQVSLANEQFF
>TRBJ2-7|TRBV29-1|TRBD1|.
TGCAGCGTTGGGACAGGGGCTGGGATCGAGCAGTACTTC
CSVGTGAGIEQYF
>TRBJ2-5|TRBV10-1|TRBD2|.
TGCGCCAGCAGTGAGTCGCCGGGACTAGCGGAAGAGACCCAGTACTTC
CASSESPGLAEETQYF
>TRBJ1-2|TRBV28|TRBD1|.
TGTGCCAGCAGCCTATTCAACAGGGGGCGCGGGAATGGCTACACCTTC
CASSLFNRGRGNGYTF
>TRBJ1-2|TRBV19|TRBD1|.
TGTGCCAGTAGTAACACCGGACAGGGCGGCTATGGCTACACCTTC
CASSNTGQGGYGYTF
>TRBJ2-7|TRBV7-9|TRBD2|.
TGTGCCAGCAGCTTCGAAAGGACTAGCGGAGCCCCCGAGCAGTACTTC
CASSFERTSGAPEQYF
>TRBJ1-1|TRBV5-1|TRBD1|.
TGCGCCAGCAGCTTGGAAGTGGGACAGGGGGCAGAAGCTTTCTTT
CASSLEVGQGAEAFF
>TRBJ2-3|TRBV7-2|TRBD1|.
TGTGCCAGCAGCTACCGACAGGGCCCCGGCACAGATACGCAGTATTTT
CASSYRQGPGTDTQYF
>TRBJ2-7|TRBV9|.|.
TGTGCCAGCAGCGGGGCACCGAATACCTACGAGCAGTACTTC
CASSGAPNTYEQYF
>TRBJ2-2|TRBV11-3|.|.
TGTGCCAGCAGCTTATCGGGTACCACCGGGGAGCTGTTTTTT
CASSLSGTTGELFF
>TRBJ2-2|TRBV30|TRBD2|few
TGTGCCTGGTCTGGTGGACTAGCGGGAGTAAGGGAGCTGTTTTTT
CAWSGGLAGVRELFF
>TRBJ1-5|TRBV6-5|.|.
TGTGCCAGCCAGGACAGTTATAGCAATCAGCCCCAGCATTTT
CASQDSYSNQPQHF
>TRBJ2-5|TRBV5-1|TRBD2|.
TGCGCCAGCAGCTTGGCCAGCGGGGGGGTAGAAGAGACCCAGTACTTC
CASSLASGGVEETQYF